The sequence of this T cell receptor beta chain was determined in a study of T cell responses to AZD1222 COVID-19 vaccine. Study results and limitations: Most donors were white British, females outnumbered males, and clonal diversity was possibly underestimated. When two AZD1222 doses had been given, Spike-specific TCR breadth and depth rose.

With respect to this clone: The antigen remains undetermined.

Measured with immunoSEQ multiplex PCR; TCRdb has only the in-frame clones, and not every one. Of fewer than 120,000 clones listed, roughly 89% are singletons. Second doses at about 4 or about 12 weeks were pooled. The sequences come from peripheral blood, collected 28 days after the second AZD1222 dose. This receptor was taken from an adult who received the AZD1222 COVID-19 vaccine.

The CDR3 coding sequence is TGTGCCAGCAGCCCGGGACAGGCTGGCGCAGATACGCAGTATTTT. Residues: CASSPGQAGADTQYF. The rearrangement joins TRBV5-8 to TRBJ2-3, with TRBD1 matching 8 bases. The CDR3 is 15 amino acids. V lost 4 bases and J lost 4; bases outside the gene matches: 8. Germline lookup yields CDR1 SGHTS and CDR2 YDEGEE. Filled out from reference TRBV5-8 and TRBJ2-3, the complete variable domain reads EAGVTQSPTHLIKTRGQQATLRCSPISGHTSVYWYQQALGLGLQFLLWYDEGEERNRGNFPPRFSGRQFPNYSSELNVNALELEDSALYLCASSPGQAGADTQYFGPGTRLTVL.